The entry below describes one T cell receptor beta chain. Its antigen remains unknown. TCRdb called the RACE reads again in MiXCR, with one record for every CDR3 protein. The sample has approximately 57,000 distinct CDR3 sequences, about 9.6% seen once. This CDR3 is 11 amino acids long. Germline CDR1 and CDR2: SQVTM and ANQGSEA. Trimming removed 4 bases at V and 1 base at J, with 4 bases between. The data stem from a study of human T cells and chemical hapten exposure. The wider study: Weekly scalp doses of diphenylcyclopropenone were given to patients during the approximately 25-week study. Alopecia universalis, totalis or areata was present in patients who were mostly female.

General study results and limits: Large CDR3 similarity clusters arose significantly more often from expanded TCRs than from controls.

Time point: patch test 1, 2 weeks after DPC sensitization. Treatment noted: therapeutic diphenylcyclopropenone sensitization with weekly scalp DPC. Someone pulled total RNA out of unfractionated whole blood. The TCR was taken from a woman in her 40s with alopecia areata. Some clones in this sample may be carry-over from other donors' samples. This chain uses TRBV29-1 with TRBJ1-1; unclear D gene. The source was whole blood, collected in connection with sensitization to the hapten diphenylcyclopropenone (DPC). The CDR3 DNA follows: TGCAGCGTTGGAAAGAACACTGAAGCTTTCTTT. As protein: CSVGKNTEAFF.